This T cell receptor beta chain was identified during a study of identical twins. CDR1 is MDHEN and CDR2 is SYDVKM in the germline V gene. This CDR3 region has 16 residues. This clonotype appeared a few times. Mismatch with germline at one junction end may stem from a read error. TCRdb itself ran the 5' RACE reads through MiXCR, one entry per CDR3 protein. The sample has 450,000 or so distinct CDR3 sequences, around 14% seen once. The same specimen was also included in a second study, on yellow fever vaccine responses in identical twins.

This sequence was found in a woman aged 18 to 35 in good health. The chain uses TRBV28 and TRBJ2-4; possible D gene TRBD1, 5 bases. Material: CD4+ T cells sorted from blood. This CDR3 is CASSPPDSLVKDIQYF. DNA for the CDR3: TGTGCCAGCAGTCCACCCGACAGTCTGGTCAAAGACATTCAGTACTTC. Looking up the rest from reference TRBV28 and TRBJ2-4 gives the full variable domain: DVKVTQSSRYLVKRTGEKVFLECVQDMDHENMFWYRQDPGLGLRLIYFSYDVKMKEKGDIPEGYSVSREKKERFSLILESASTNQTSMYLCASSPPDSLVKDIQYFGAGTRLSVL.